The clone carrying this TCR beta chain was picked up a small number of times. Its antigen is unidentified. The sample contains more than one DNA sequence encoding this CDR3. Treatment denoted: around 19 received Ad26.COV2.S at low or high dose, single or two shots; about 5 received placebo; per-sample allocation not given. Sampling took place 63 days after the first vaccine or placebo injection. This sample was taken from a study of Ad26.COV2.S vaccination and SARS-CoV-2 variants. Across the whole study: The trial was COV1001 and the donor's arm was Ad26.COV2.S.

Study-wide results and caveats: Vaccine recipients showed a spike-specific TCR breadth that was higher than in placebo recipients. Quantification of TCR breadth and depth may have yielded underestimates of total T cell responses.

V was pared by 0 bases and J by 9 bases, with 10 bases between. CDR3 size: 13 residues. In germline, CDR1 is SGDLS, CDR2 YYNGEE. Assay: immunoSEQ multiplex PCR; the TCRdb copy retains only in-frame clones and omits some. Of 440,000 or so clones listed, about 90% were seen once; the top ten hold around 4.5%. The TCR comes from a person between 18 and 60 years old who received the Ad26.COV2.S COVID-19 vaccine or a placebo. V and J are TRBV9 and TRBJ2-1; D is perhaps TRBD2 (5 bases). The sample was peripheral blood, taken in a trial of Ad26.COV2.S vaccine versus placebo. The CDR3: CASSVDGSGEQFF. DNA of the CDR3: TGTGCCAGCAGCGTAGACGGAAGCGGTGAGCAGTTCTTC.